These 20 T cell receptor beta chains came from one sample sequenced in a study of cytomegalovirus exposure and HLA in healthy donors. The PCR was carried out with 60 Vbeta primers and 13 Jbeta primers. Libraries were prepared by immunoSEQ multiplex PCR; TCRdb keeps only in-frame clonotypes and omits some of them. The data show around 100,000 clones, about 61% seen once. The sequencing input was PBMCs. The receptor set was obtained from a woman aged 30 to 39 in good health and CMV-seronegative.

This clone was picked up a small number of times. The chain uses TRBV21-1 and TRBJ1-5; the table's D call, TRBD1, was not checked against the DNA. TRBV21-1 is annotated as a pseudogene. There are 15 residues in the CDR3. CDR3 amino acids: CASCRQGLSNQPQHF. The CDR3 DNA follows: TGTGCCAGCTGTCGACAGGGTTTAAGCAATCAGCCCCAGCATTTT.

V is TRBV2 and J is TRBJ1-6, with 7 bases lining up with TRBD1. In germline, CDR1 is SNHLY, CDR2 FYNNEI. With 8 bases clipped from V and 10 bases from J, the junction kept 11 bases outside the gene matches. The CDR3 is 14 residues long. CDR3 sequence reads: CASAGQAGRSPLHF. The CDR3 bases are TGTGCCAGCGCCGGACAGGCCGGGCGCTCACCCCTCCACTTT.

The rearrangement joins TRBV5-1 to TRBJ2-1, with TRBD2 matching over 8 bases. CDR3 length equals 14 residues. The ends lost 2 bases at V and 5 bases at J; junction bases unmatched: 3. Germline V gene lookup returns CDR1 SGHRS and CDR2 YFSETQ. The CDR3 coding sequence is TGCGCCAGCAGCTTAAAGCGGGAGAACAATGAGCAGTTCTTC. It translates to CASSLKRENNEQFF.

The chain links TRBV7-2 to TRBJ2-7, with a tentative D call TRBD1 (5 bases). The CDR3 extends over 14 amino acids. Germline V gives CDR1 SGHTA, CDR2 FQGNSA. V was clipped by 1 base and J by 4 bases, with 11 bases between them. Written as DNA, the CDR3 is TGTGCCAGCAGCTTAGGAGTCAGGGATTACGAGCAGTACTTC. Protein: CASSLGVRDYEQYF.

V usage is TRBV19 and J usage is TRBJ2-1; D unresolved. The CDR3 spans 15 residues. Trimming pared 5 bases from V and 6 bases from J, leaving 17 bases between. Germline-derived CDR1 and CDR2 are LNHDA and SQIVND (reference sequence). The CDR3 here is CASSEATLLSNEQFF. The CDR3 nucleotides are TGTGCCAGTAGTGAGGCAACCCTCCTATCCAATGAGCAGTTCTTC.

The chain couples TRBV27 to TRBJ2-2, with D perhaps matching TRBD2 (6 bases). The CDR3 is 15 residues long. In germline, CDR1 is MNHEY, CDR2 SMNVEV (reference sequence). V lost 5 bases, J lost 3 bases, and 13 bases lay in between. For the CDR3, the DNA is TGTGCCAGCAGTGAAGGGGCGGGGTACACCGGGGAGCTGTTTTTT. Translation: CASSEGAGYTGELFF.

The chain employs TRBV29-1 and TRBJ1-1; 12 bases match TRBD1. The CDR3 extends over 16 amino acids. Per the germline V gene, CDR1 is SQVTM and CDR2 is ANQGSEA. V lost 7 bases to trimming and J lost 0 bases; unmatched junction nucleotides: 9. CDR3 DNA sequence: TGCAGCGCCCTGGGACAGGGGGCGCGAATGAACACTGAAGCTTTCTTT. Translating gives CSALGQGARMNTEAFF.

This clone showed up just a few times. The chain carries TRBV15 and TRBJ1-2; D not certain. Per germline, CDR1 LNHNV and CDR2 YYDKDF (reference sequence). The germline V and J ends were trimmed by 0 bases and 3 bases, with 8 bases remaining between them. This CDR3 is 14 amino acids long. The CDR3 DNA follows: TGTGCCACCAGCAGAGATGCAGGTGACTATGGCTACACCTTC. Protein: CATSRDAGDYGYTF. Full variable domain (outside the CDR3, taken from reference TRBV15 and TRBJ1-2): DAMVIQNPRYQVTQFGKPVTLSCSQTLNHNVMYWYQQKSSQAPKLLFHYYDKDFNNEADTPDNFQSRRPNTSFCFLDIRSPGLGDTAMYLCATSRDAGDYGYTFGSGTRLTVV.

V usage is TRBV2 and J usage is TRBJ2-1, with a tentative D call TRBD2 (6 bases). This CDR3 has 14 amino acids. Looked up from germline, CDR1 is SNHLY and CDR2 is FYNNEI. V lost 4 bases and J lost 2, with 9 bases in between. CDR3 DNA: TGTGCCAGCAGTGGGGGGGTCGCCTACAATGAGCAGTTCTTC. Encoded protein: CASSGGVAYNEQFF. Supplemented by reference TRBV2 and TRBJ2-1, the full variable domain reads EPEVTQTPSHQVTQMGQEVILRCVPISNHLYFYWYRQILGQKVEFLVSFYNNEISEKSEIFDDQFSVERPDGSNFTLKIRSTKLEDSAMYFCASSGGVAYNEQFFGPGTRLTVL.

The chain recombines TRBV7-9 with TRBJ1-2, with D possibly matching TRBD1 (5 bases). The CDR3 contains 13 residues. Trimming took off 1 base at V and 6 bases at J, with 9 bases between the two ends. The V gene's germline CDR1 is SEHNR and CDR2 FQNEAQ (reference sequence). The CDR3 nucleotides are TGTGCCAGCAGCTTAGAGACAGTGGATGGCTACACCTTC. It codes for CASSLETVDGYTF.

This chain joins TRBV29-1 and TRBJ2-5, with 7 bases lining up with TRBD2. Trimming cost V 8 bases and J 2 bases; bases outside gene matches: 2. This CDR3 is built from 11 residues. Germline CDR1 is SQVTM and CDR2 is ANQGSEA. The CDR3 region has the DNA TGCAGCACGCGGGGGCAAGAGACCCAGTACTTC. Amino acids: CSTRGQETQYF.

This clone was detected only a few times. The CDR3 region has the DNA TGTGCCAGCAGTGAACCATCCTTGGCAGGGAACTATGGCTACACCTTC. Protein sequence: CASSEPSLAGNYGYTF. The J gene is TRBJ1-2, the V gene TRBV6-1; tentative D call: TRBD1 (5 bases). V lost 2 bases and J 2 bases, leaving 15 bases between the germline ends. The CDR3 length is 16 residues. The germline CDR1 and CDR2 sequences are MNHNS and SASEGT.

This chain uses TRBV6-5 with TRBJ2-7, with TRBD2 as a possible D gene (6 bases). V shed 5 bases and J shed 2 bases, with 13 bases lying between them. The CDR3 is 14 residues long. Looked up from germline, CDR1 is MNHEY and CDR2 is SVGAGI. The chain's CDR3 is CASSEFGGAYEQYF. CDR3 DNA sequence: TGTGCCAGCAGTGAGTTTGGCGGGGCCTACGAGCAGTACTTC.

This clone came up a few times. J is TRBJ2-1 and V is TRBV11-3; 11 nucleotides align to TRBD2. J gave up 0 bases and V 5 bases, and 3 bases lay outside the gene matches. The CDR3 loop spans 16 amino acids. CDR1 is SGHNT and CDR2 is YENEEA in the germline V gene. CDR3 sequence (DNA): TGTGCCAGCAGCCTAACTAGCGGGAGCTCCTACAATGAGCAGTTCTTC. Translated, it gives CASSLTSGSSYNEQFF.

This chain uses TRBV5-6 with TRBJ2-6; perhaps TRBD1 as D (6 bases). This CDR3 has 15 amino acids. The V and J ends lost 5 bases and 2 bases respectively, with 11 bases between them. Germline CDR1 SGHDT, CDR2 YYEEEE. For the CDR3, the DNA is TGTGCCAGCAGGTCAGGGGTCGCTGGGGCCAACGTCCTGACTTTC. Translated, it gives CASRSGVAGANVLTF.

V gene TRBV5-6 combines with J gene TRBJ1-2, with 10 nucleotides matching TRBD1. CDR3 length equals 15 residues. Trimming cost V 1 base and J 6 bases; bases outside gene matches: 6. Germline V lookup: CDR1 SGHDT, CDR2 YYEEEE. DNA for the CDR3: TGTGCCAGCAGCTTGTCTGGACAGGGGGATGATGGCTACACCTTC. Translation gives CASSLSGQGDDGYTF.

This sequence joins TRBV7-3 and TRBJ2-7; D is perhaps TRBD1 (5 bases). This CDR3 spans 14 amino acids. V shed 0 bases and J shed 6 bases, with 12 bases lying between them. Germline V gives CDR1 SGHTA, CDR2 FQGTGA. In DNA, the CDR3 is TGTGCCAGCAGCTTAACCCCCAGGGTTGGCGAGCAGTACTTC. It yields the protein CASSLTPRVGEQYF.

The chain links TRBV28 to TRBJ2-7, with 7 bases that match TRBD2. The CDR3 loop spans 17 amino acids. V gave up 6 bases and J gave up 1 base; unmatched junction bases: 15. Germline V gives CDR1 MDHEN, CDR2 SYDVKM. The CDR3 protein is CASSSRLGSSGSYEQYF. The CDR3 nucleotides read TGTGCCAGCAGCTCTCGCCTTGGGTCTAGCGGTTCCTACGAGCAGTACTTC.

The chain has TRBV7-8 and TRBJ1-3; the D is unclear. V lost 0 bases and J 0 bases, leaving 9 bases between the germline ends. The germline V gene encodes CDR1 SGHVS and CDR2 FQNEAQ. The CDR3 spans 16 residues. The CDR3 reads CASSLAAGSSGNTIYF. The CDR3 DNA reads TGTGCCAGCAGCTTAGCCGCGGGCAGCTCTGGAAACACCATATATTTT.

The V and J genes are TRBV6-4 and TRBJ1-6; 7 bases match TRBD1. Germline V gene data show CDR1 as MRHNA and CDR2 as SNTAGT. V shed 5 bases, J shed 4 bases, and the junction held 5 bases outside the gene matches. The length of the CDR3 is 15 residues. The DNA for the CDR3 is TGTGCCAGCAGTCTCTCGGGACAGTATAATTCACCCCTCCACTTT. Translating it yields CASSLSGQYNSPLHF.